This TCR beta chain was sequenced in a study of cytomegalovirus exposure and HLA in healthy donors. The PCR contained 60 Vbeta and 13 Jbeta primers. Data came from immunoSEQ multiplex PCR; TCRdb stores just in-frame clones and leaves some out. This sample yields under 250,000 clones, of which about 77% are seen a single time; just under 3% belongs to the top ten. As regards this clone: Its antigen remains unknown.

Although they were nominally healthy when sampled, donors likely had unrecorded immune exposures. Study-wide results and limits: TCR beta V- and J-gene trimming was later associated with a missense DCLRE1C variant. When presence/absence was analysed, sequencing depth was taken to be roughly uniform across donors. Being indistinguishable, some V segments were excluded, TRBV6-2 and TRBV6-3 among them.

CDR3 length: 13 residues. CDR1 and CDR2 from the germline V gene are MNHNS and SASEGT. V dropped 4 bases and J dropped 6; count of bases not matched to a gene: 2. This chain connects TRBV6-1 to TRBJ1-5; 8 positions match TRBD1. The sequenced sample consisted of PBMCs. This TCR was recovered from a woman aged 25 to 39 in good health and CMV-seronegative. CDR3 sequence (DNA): TGTGCCAGCAGTGGACAGGGGAGTCAGCCCCAGCATTTT. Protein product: CASSGQGSQPQHF.